These 26 T cell receptor beta chains were all obtained from the same sample, sequenced in a study of vaccination effects on CD4 cells after COVID-19. Prior to sequencing, the ViraFEST assay stimulated PBMC with viral peptide pools, which expanded the antigen-specific CD4+ T cells. After roughly ten days in culture, the CD4+ T cells were isolated. Each vaccine recipient was nucleocapsid antibody negative and had no prior SARS-CoV-2 infection. The antigens these receptors bind are not known. TCRdb's copy holds only in-frame clones and misses some; the assay was immunoSEQ multiplex PCR. This sample has roughly 60,000 clones, with roughly two thirds found just once. The source was CD4+ T cells from PBMCs cultured with SARS-CoV-2 spike peptides, collected before COVID-19 vaccination. The receptors come from a human donor who received a COVID-19 vaccine.

The chain links TRBV28 to TRBJ2-1; D may be TRBD1 (5 bases). CDR3 length: 12 residues. V was clipped by 3 bases and J by 12 bases, with 12 bases between them. Germline CDR1 and CDR2: MDHEN and SYDVKM. The CDR3 DNA sequence: TGTGCCAGCAGTTTTAGCTGGGGCCCGCAGTTCTTC. Protein product: CASSFSWGPQFF.

This chain links TRBV12-3 or TRBV12-4 with TRBJ2-3; D may be TRBD1 or TRBD2 (5 bases each). Trimming cost V 5 bases and J 11 bases, with 17 bases left between them. The CDR3 consists of 13 residues. The CDR3 DNA is TGTGCCAGCAGTCTGAGGTGGGACCCTCGGCAGTATTTT. Protein: CASSLRWDPRQYF.

This chain connects TRBV7-2 to TRBJ1-1; TRBD1 is a possible D gene (5 bases). This CDR3 has 15 residues. Trimming took off 0 bases at V and 1 base at J, with 9 bases between the two ends. Looked up from germline, CDR1 is SGHTA and CDR2 is FQGNSA. CDR3 coding DNA: TGTGCCAGCAGCTTAGCGCTGAGGGGGAACACTGAAGCTTTCTTT. Protein: CASSLALRGNTEAFF.

This clone was found a few times. The chain links TRBV2 to TRBJ1-6, with 9 bases fitting TRBD1. V was pared by 6 bases and J by 5 bases, with 5 bases of the junction left unmatched. This CDR3 comprises 15 residues. Germline CDR1 is SNHLY and CDR2 is FYNNEI. CDR3 protein: CASRKGTGHNSPLHF. The DNA of the CDR3 is TGTGCCAGCAGGAAGGGGACAGGGCATAATTCACCCCTCCACTTT.

The chain couples TRBV28 to TRBJ2-2, with D possibly matching TRBD2 (6 bases). Trimming stripped 2 bases from V and 1 base from J, with 8 bases between. The CDR3 length is 15 residues. Germline V gene sequence: CDR1 MDHEN, CDR2 SYDVKM. The CDR3 DNA reads TGTGCCAGCAGTTTAGTGCGGGGGAACACCGGGGAGCTGTTTTTT. Residues: CASSLVRGNTGELFF.

This chain joins TRBV2 and TRBJ1-1; D unresolved. V was clipped by 3 bases and J by 1 base, with 6 bases between them. CDR1 is SNHLY and CDR2 is FYNNEI in the germline V gene. The CDR3 sequence is 13 residues long. CDR3 in amino acids: CASSDTGNTEAFF. In nucleotides, the CDR3 is TGTGCCAGCAGTGATACGGGGAACACTGAAGCTTTCTTT.

The V call is TRBV7-9, the J call TRBJ2-5; 13 bases are a match to TRBD2. Germline CDR1 and CDR2: SEHNR and FQNEAQ (reference sequence). This CDR3 contains 15 residues. V lost 6 bases, J lost 14 bases, and 15 bases stayed unmatched. This chain's CDR3 is CASRKLAGGPPISYF. CDR3 in DNA: TGTGCCAGCAGAAAACTAGCGGGGGGGCCCCCTATCTCTTACTTC. Using reference TRBV7-9 and TRBJ2-5 for the parts outside the CDR3, the full variable domain is DTGVSQNPRHKITKRGQNVTFRCDPISEHNRLYWYRQTLGQGPEFLTYFQNEAQLEKSRLLSDRFSAERPKGSFSTLEIQRTEQGDSAMYLCASRKLAGGPPISYFGPGTRLLVL.

This clone was counted once. This chain uses TRBV28 with TRBJ1-3; 8 bases are shared with TRBD1. Unmatched junction bases numbered 7, after V lost 2 bases and J lost 10 bases. CDR3 length equals 14 residues. Germline CDR1 reads MDHEN; CDR2 reads SYDVKM. Here the CDR3 reads CASSLEGTGRTIYF. In nucleotides, the CDR3 is TGTGCCAGCAGTTTAGAGGGGACAGGAAGGACCATATATTTT.

In this sample, this clone turned up once. This sequence joins TRBV11-3 and TRBJ2-1; D is undetermined. The CDR3 loop spans 15 amino acids. Germline CDR1 SGHNT, CDR2 YENEEA. The V end was cut by 0 bases, the J end by 0 bases, with 6 bases between. CDR3 protein: CASSLDAVSYNEQFF. The DNA of the CDR3 is TGTGCCAGCAGCTTAGACGCGGTCTCCTACAATGAGCAGTTCTTC.

The CDR3 region has the DNA TGTGCCAGCAGAGTAAGCGGGGCCTACGAGCAGTACTTC. Translation gives CASRVSGAYEQYF. The V call is TRBV27, the J call TRBJ2-7, with TRBD2 matching over 7 bases. The CDR3 spans 13 residues. CDR1 MNHEY and CDR2 SMNVEV come from the germline V gene (reference sequence). Germline trimming cut 6 bases from V and 2 bases from J; bases unmatched to any gene: 4.

The gene calls are TRBV19 and TRBJ2-1, with D perhaps TRBD1 (6 bases). V was shortened by 0 bases and J by 15 bases, with 15 bases between the two germline ends. Germline-derived CDR1 and CDR2 are LNHDA and SQIVND (reference sequence). The CDR3 extends over 13 amino acids. The CDR3 reads CASSIETGLVRFF. Here the CDR3 DNA reads TGTGCCAGTAGTATAGAAACAGGGCTGGTAAGGTTCTTC.

The table lists this clone with a few counts. CDR3 nucleotides: TGTGCCAGCAGCCAGAAGACAGGCCTAACCTACGAGCAGTACTTC. It is translated as CASSQKTGLTYEQYF. The rearrangement joins TRBV27 to TRBJ2-7, with a weak D call TRBD1 (6 bases). Trimming removed 6 bases at V and 2 bases at J, with 17 bases between. CDR3 length equals 15 residues. CDR1 is MNHEY and CDR2 is SMNVEV in the germline V gene (reference sequence).

The V call is TRBV18, the J call TRBJ2-7, with D possibly matching TRBD1 (5 bases). CDR1 is KGHSH, CDR2 LQKENI, per germline. The CDR3 loop spans 13 amino acids. Trimming shortened V by 4 bases and J by 7 bases, and 14 bases separated the two germline ends. In DNA, the CDR3 is TGTGCCAGCTCACTTTCGGACACCCGTGAGCAGTACTTC. This sequence encodes CASSLSDTREQYF.

The chain uses TRBV28 and TRBJ1-6; TRBD1 might be the D (5 bases). V lost 4 bases and J 10 bases, leaving 8 bases between the germline ends. The CDR3 consists of 12 residues. Germline assignment: CDR1 MDHEN and CDR2 SYDVKM. The CDR3 DNA reads TGTGCCAGCAGTTCAGGGAGCTCACCCCTCCACTTT. This gives the protein CASSSGSSPLHF. The variable domain in full, with the rest retrieved from reference TRBV28 and TRBJ1-6, is DVKVTQSSRYLVKRTGEKVFLECVQDMDHENMFWYRQDPGLGLRLIYFSYDVKMKEKGDIPEGYSVSREKKERFSLILESASTNQTSMYLCASSSGSSPLHFGNGTRLTVT.

The chain employs TRBV3-1 (or the pseudogene TRBV3-2) and TRBJ2-3; tentatively, D is TRBD2 (5 bases). CDR1 LGHDT and CDR2 YNNKEL come from the germline V gene (reference sequence). CDR3 size: 16 residues. V dropped 2 bases and J dropped 6 bases, with 18 bases sitting between them. This CDR3 reads CASSQSSSPRRDTQYF. Here the CDR3 DNA reads TGTGCCAGCAGCCAATCGTCGTCCCCCCGGAGGGATACGCAGTATTTT.

This chain uses TRBV7-2 with TRBJ2-3; no firm D call. Germline-derived CDR1 and CDR2 are SGHTA and FQGNSA. The CDR3 is made up of 13 amino acids. V lost 3 bases and J lost 0, with 4 bases in between. This chain's CDR3 is CASSLDSTDTQYF. Written as DNA, the CDR3 is TGTGCCAGCAGCTTGGACAGCACAGATACGCAGTATTTT.

This sequence joins TRBV7-2 and TRBJ2-3, with 7 bases matching TRBD2. The length of the CDR3 is 16 residues. V shed 5 bases, J shed 3 bases, and the junction held 11 bases outside the gene matches. CDR1 is SGHTA, CDR2 FQGNSA, per germline. The CDR3 nucleotides are TGTGCCAGCAGCGGCCGGGAGGCTAGCGGAACAGATACGCAGTATTTT. The encoded protein is CASSGREASGTDTQYF.

This clone was seen repeatedly, ten times or more. The chain is built from TRBV7-8 and TRBJ1-3, with D maybe TRBD1 (5 bases). CDR1 is SGHVS and CDR2 is FQNEAQ in the germline V gene. Between the trimmed V and J ends, which lost 6 bases and 0 bases, there was a span of 9 bases. This CDR3 has 14 amino acids. The chain's CDR3 is CASRDSISGNTIYF. The CDR3 nucleotides read TGTGCCAGCAGAGACAGTATCTCTGGAAACACCATATATTTT.

The chain recombines TRBV19 with TRBJ2-7; weak D call: TRBD2 (6 bases). V gave up 3 bases and J gave up 2 bases, with 11 bases separating them. Germline lookup yields CDR1 LNHDA and CDR2 SQIVND (reference sequence). This CDR3 is built from 14 residues. In nucleotides, the CDR3 is TGTGCCAGTAGTATGACTAGTGGGACCTACGAGCAGTACTTC. It translates to CASSMTSGTYEQYF.

This rearrangement joins TRBV5-6 to TRBJ2-7; 10 bases fit TRBD1. Germline values: CDR1 SGHDT, CDR2 YYEEEE. CDR3 length: 16 residues. With V trimmed by 1 base and J by 6 bases, 10 bases remained unmatched. CDR3 in amino acids: CASSLYRGQGIGEQYF. The CDR3 bases are TGTGCCAGCAGCTTGTATAGGGGACAGGGGATAGGCGAGCAGTACTTC.

The chain links TRBV9 to TRBJ1-4, with a tentative D call TRBD1 (5 bases). The CDR3 has 16 amino acids. V was pared by 4 bases and J by 2 bases, with 15 bases between. CDR1 is SGDLS and CDR2 is YYNGEE in the germline V gene. The DNA of the CDR3 is TGTGCCAGCAGCACCGACTCGGGGGGGACTAATGAAAAACTGTTTTTT. Translating gives CASSTDSGGTNEKLFF.

V and J are TRBV28 and TRBJ2-1; the D call may be TRBD1 or TRBD2 (6 bases each). The germline CDR1 and CDR2 sequences are MDHEN and SYDVKM. V lost 7 bases and J 6 bases, leaving 16 bases between the germline ends. CDR3 length equals 14 residues. The CDR3 DNA sequence: TGTGCCAGCACAATGGACGGGGGCATCAATGAGCAGTTCTTC. This translates into CASTMDGGINEQFF.

V is TRBV6-5 and J is TRBJ2-2; tentatively, D is TRBD1 (6 bases). The ends were cut back, 1 base at V and 4 bases at J, with 13 bases in the middle. CDR1 MNHEY and CDR2 SVGAGI come from the germline V gene. This CDR3 contains 16 residues. The CDR3 loop is CASSYYRTDFTGELFF. CDR3 sequence (DNA): TGTGCCAGCAGTTACTATCGGACAGACTTCACCGGGGAGCTGTTTTTT.

This clone appeared a single time. This sequence joins TRBV6-1 and TRBJ2-7; no clear D. This CDR3 is built from 12 residues. V was trimmed by 2 bases and J by 3 bases, leaving 5 bases between them. Germline V gene sequence: CDR1 MNHNS, CDR2 SASEGT. The CDR3 DNA reads as TGTGCCAGCAGTGAATTAGTCTACGAGCAGTACTTC. Translating it yields CASSELVYEQYF.

The CDR3: CASSRGGHASYYGYTF. DNA for the CDR3: TGTGCCAGCAGCCGGGGGGGACACGCATCTTACTATGGCTACACCTTC. This chain links TRBV14 with TRBJ1-2, with D tentatively TRBD1 (6 bases). Trimming took 4 bases from V and 3 from J, leaving 18 bases between them. CDR3 length: 16 residues. Germline lookup yields CDR1 SGHDN and CDR2 FVKESK.

V is TRBV5-4 and J is TRBJ2-7; D is uncertain. This CDR3 spans 14 amino acids. V shed 0 bases and J shed 0 bases, with 7 bases lying between them. Per the germline V gene, CDR1 is SGHNT and CDR2 is YYREEE (reference sequence). As DNA, the CDR3 is TGTGCCAGCAGCTTGGAGAAGAGCTCCTACGAGCAGTACTTC. Amino acid sequence: CASSLEKSSYEQYF.